This paragraph covers one TCR beta chain sequence. Original methodology: For nucleated cells, counts were estimated from reference gene primer amplification. Libraries were prepared by immunoSEQ multiplex PCR; TCRdb keeps only in-frame clonotypes and omits some of them. That table furnishes V, J and clone size, whereas the DNA furnished D and trimming. The data show 150,000 to 200,000 clones, 65% to 85% seen once. CDR3 length: 14 amino acids. The germline CDR1 and CDR2 sequences are SGHAT and FQNNGV. The germline V and J ends were trimmed by 2 bases and 0 bases, with 7 bases remaining between them. These data come from a study of blood T cell repertoires in COVID-19. Whole-study context: PBMCs, B-cell-depleted T cells, or T cells were the source of the cDNA or gDNA that made up the material.

The clonotype comes from a woman aged 55-75 years with acute or convalescent COVID-19. The specimen was peripheral blood. This chain connects TRBV11-2 to TRBJ1-1, with no clear D. DNA of the CDR3: TGTGCCAGCAGCTTACAACGGTTGAACACTGAAGCTTTCTTT. It yields the protein CASSLQRLNTEAFF.